This record concerns one TCR beta chain sequence. The data were taken from a study of OX40 agonist ivuxolimab in advanced cancers. On the study more broadly: Enrollees could have had prior anti-PD-1, anti-PD-L1 or anti-CTLA-4 therapy, which about 40% had received.

Here immunoSEQ multiplex PCR was the method, and the copy in TCRdb shows in-frame clones only, minus some. The top ten clones hold 0.75% to 0.8% of a sample with nearly 60,000 clones, over 75% of them seen once. Germline-derived CDR1 and CDR2 are MDHEN and SYDVKM. CDR3 length: 16 residues. The trim removed 6 bases at V and 3 bases at J, leaving 13 bases unmatched. Material: CD4+ or CD8+ T cells sorted from blood, obtained in a trial of the OX40 agonist ivuxolimab. The chain recombines TRBV28 with TRBJ2-5, with 7 positions matching TRBD2. The sequence was collected from an adult with an advanced solid tumor such as melanoma, head and neck, liver or kidney cancer. Here the CDR3 reads CASSPRDYKREETQYF. The CDR3 region has the DNA TGTGCCAGCAGCCCCCGGGACTATAAACGGGAAGAGACCCAGTACTTC.